This TCR beta chain was recovered during a study of T cell responses to AZD1222 COVID-19 vaccine. Study outcomes and limitations: The donor group comprised mostly white British people and more females; the analysis possibly underestimated clonal diversity.

Germline CDR1 is SGHTA and CDR2 is FQGNSA. This CDR3 is 14 amino acids long. The ends were cut back, 2 bases at V and 2 bases at J, with 9 bases in the middle. Turning to this clone: The antigen is undetermined.

Some clones are missing from TCRdb's copy, which holds only in-frame ones; the method was immunoSEQ multiplex PCR. Here the sample spans about 130,000 clones, around 94% being singletons. The sequence derives from an adult in good health. The sequencing here drew on peripheral blood, taken on day 0 of AZD1222 vaccination. The J gene is TRBJ2-5, the V gene TRBV7-2; D may be TRBD1 or TRBD2 (7 bases each). CDR3 DNA: TGTGCCAGCAGCTTACAGGGGGGGCAAGAGACCCAGTACTTC. This gives the protein CASSLQGGQETQYF.